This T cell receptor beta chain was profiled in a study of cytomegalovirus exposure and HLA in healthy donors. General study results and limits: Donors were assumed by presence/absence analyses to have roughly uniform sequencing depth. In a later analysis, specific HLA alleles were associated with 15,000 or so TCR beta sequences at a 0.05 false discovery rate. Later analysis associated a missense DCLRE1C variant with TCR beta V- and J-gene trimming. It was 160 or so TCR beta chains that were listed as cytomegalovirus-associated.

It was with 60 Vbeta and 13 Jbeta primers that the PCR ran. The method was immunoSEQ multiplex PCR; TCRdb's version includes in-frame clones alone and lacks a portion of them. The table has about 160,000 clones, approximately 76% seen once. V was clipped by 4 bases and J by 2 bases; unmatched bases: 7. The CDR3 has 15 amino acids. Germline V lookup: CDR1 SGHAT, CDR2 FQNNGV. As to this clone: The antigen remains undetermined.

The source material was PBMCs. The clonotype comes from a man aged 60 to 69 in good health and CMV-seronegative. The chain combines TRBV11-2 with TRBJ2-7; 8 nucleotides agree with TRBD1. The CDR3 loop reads CASSSQRTGTYEQYF. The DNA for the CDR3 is TGTGCCAGCAGCTCCCAGAGGACAGGGACCTACGAGCAGTACTTC.